The 17 T cell receptor beta chains presented below share a single source sample, sequenced in a study of blood T cell repertoires in COVID-19. Data came from immunoSEQ multiplex PCR; TCRdb stores just in-frame clones and leaves some out. The sample has about 180,000 clones, about 80% seen once. What was sequenced was peripheral blood. These receptors originate from a human donor in a cohort sampled during active COVID-19.

The V gene is TRBV4-2, the J gene TRBJ2-7; 7 nucleotides match TRBD2. This CDR3 contains 16 residues. Germline CDR1 LGHNA, CDR2 YNFKEQ. Unmatched junction bases numbered 14, after V lost 0 bases and J lost 9 bases. CDR3 sequence: CASSQDWSGDFLVQYF. For the CDR3, the DNA is TGTGCCAGCAGCCAAGATTGGAGCGGGGACTTCCTAGTGCAGTACTTC.

Notes on this clone: The junction differs from germline at one of its ends, possibly a read error. The J gene is TRBJ2-3, the V gene TRBV5-1, with 7 bases identical to TRBD1. The CDR3 totals 16 residues. Germline V gene sequence: CDR1 SGHRS, CDR2 YFSETQ. The CDR3 spells CASSLPGSPRTGTQYF. The CDR3 coding sequence is TGCGCCAGCAGCTTACCCGGGTCGCCCAGGACAGGTACGCAGTATTTT.

The chain carries TRBV30 and TRBJ2-7; TRBD1 might be the D (5 bases). Germline V gene sequence: CDR1 GTSNPN, CDR2 SVGIG (reference sequence). This CDR3 region has 13 residues. V dropped 2 bases and J dropped 3 bases, with 11 bases sitting between them. DNA for the CDR3: TGTGCCTGGAGTTCGCAGGGATTCTACGAGCAGTACTTC. Protein sequence: CAWSSQGFYEQYF.

This chain uses TRBV9 with TRBJ1-2; 10 bases are shared with TRBD1. The junction had 10 bases not matched to a gene; V was cut back by 3 bases and J by 8 bases. CDR1 is SGDLS and CDR2 is YYNGEE in the germline V gene. There are 15 residues in the CDR3. CDR3 loop: CASSAPGTGAEGYTF. The CDR3 nucleotides read TGTGCCAGCAGCGCTCCCGGGACAGGGGCCGAGGGCTACACCTTC.

The CDR3 DNA is TGTGCCAGCAGCTCCTCCGGCCGCGGGGTTCTGGGTGAGCAGTACTTC. Translated: CASSSSGRGVLGEQYF. The rearrangement links TRBV7-9 to TRBJ2-7; D might be TRBD2 (6 bases). Germline lookup yields CDR1 SEHNR and CDR2 FQNEAQ (reference sequence). The CDR3 has 16 amino acids. Trimming removed 4 bases from V and 7 bases from J, with 23 bases in between.

On this clone itself: Other DNA sequences within the sample encode an identical CDR3. The V and J genes are TRBV2 and TRBJ1-3; no reliable D call. V was trimmed by 6 bases and J by 1 base, leaving 10 bases between them. In germline, CDR1 is SNHLY, CDR2 FYNNEI. This CDR3 comprises 14 residues. DNA for the CDR3: TGTGCCAGCAGCGTAGACATATCTGGAAACACCATATATTTT. This encodes CASSVDISGNTIYF.

In its sample, this clone was seen a few times. The CDR3 DNA is TGTGCCAGCAGTTCGGGACAGGGACCCACTGAAGCTTTCTTT. It is translated as CASSSGQGPTEAFF. The V gene is TRBV13, the J gene TRBJ1-1; 9 bases align to TRBD1. The germline V gene has CDR1 PRHDT and CDR2 FYEKMQ (reference sequence). The ends lost 6 bases at V and 4 bases at J; junction bases unmatched: 6. The CDR3 is made up of 14 amino acids.

The chain joins TRBV11-2 to TRBJ2-7; D might be TRBD1 (6 bases). The CDR3 runs to 16 residues. The germline V gene has CDR1 SGHAT and CDR2 FQNNGV. Trimming took 5 bases from V and 1 from J, leaving 18 bases between them. CDR3 sequence: CASSEVGSTGSYEQYF. CDR3 in DNA: TGTGCCAGCAGCGAGGTCGGATCGACAGGTTCCTACGAGCAGTACTTC.

As DNA, the CDR3 is TGCAGCGTTGAATCCTCCAGGAACTATGGCTACACCTTC. This sequence encodes CSVESSRNYGYTF. The V and J genes are TRBV29-1 and TRBJ1-2, with D hard to call. Germline CDR1 SQVTM, CDR2 ANQGSEA. The CDR3 sequence is 13 residues long. Trimming took 2 bases from V and 2 from J, leaving 9 bases between them.

The V gene is TRBV6-1, the J gene TRBJ2-7; 8 bases align to TRBD2. CDR3 size: 15 residues. V lost 2 bases and J lost 3; bases outside the gene matches: 6. Germline loops: CDR1 MNHNS, CDR2 SASEGT. CDR3 nucleotide sequence: TGTGCCAGCAGTGAAATTAGCGGGGATAACTACGAGCAGTACTTC. This codes for CASSEISGDNYEQYF.

The chain links TRBV6-5 to TRBJ1-1; D may be TRBD1 (5 bases). The CDR3 contains 12 residues. The V gene lost 6 bases and the J gene lost 2 bases, with 7 bases spanning the gap. The V gene's germline CDR1 is MNHEY and CDR2 SVGAGI. The CDR3 nucleotides read TGTGCCAGCAGGGGGCCAAACACTGAAGCTTTCTTT. Translating it yields CASRGPNTEAFF.

The rearrangement joins TRBV7-6 to TRBJ2-3; 10 bases fit TRBD2. CDR1 and CDR2 (germline): SGHVS, FNYEAQ. The CDR3 length is 16 residues. The V segment lost 4 bases and the J segment 4 bases; nucleotides outside the gene matches: 8. CDR3 region: CASSYLAGGVADTQYF. In DNA, the CDR3 is TGTGCCAGCAGCTACTTAGCGGGGGGCGTCGCAGATACGCAGTATTTT. Combining the CDR3 with reference TRBV7-6 and TRBJ2-3 gives the whole variable domain GAGVSQSPRYKVTKRGQDVALRCDPISGHVSLYWYRQALGQGPEFLTYFNYEAQQDKSGLPNDRFSAERPEGSISTLTIQRTEQRDSAMYRCASSYLAGGVADTQYFGPGTRLTVL.

V and J are TRBV5-1 and TRBJ2-5; a weak D match, TRBD2 (5 bases). V lost 2 bases and J lost 5, with 16 bases in between. CDR3 length equals 15 residues. Germline lookup yields CDR1 SGHRS and CDR2 YFSETQ. For the CDR3, the DNA is TGCGCCAGCAGCTTTGGACTGGCGCGAAGGGAGACCCAGTACTTC. Its translation: CASSFGLARRETQYF.

J is TRBJ1-5 and V is TRBV15; D gene unclear. Trimming stripped 4 bases from V and 4 bases from J, with 11 bases between. The CDR3 is made up of 14 amino acids. From germline, CDR1 is LNHNV and CDR2 YYDKDF (reference sequence). CDR3 amino acids: CATSKSSRNQPQHF. CDR3 DNA sequence: TGTGCCACCAGCAAGTCCAGCAGGAATCAGCCCCAGCATTTT.

The J gene is TRBJ2-3, the V gene TRBV27; 9 positions agree with TRBD1. The J segment lost 4 bases and the V segment lost 5 bases, leaving 19 bases of the junction unmatched. The germline V gene has CDR1 MNHEY and CDR2 SMNVEV (reference sequence). This CDR3 region has 19 residues. CDR3 DNA sequence: TGTGCCAGCAGTACAATGATGCCGGGACAGGGTAGTAAGGCAGATACGCAGTATTTT. Protein: CASSTMMPGQGSKADTQYF.

This clone was counted a few times. The chain joins TRBV9 to TRBJ2-7, with 7 positions matching TRBD1. J was trimmed by 4 bases and V by 0 bases; bases with no gene match: 4. CDR1 and CDR2 (germline): SGDLS, YYNGEE. There are 14 residues in the CDR3. The CDR3 DNA follows: TGTGCCAGCAGCGTAGGCGACAGGGCTTACGAGCAGTACTTC. Its protein is CASSVGDRAYEQYF.

The gene calls are TRBV3-1 (or the pseudogene TRBV3-2) and TRBJ2-7; D is perhaps TRBD2 (7 bases). With 4 bases removed from V and 3 bases from J, the gap between germline ends came to 31 bases. The CDR3 is 20 amino acids. Germline assignment: CDR1 LGHDT and CDR2 YNNKEL (reference sequence). The CDR3 sequence is CASSRDLGVALGGGHYEQYF. In DNA, the CDR3 is TGTGCCAGCAGCCGAGATCTGGGAGTGGCCTTAGGGGGGGGCCACTACGAGCAGTACTTC.